Listed here are 8 T cell receptor beta chains from one sample, sequenced in a study of Graves' ophthalmopathy and Graves' hyperthyroidism (dated by TCRdb to the late 2010s). Reads for this sample came from an Illumina HiSeq 2000. For repertoire sequencing, TCR beta CDR3 regions were amplified from RNA transcripts. The first round of RT-PCR was done with HTBI primers and the Qiagen OneStep RT-PCR kit, and was followed by a second round of multiplex PCR, then size selection and purification. In TCRdb, the public reads were trimmed at Q25 with fastp and aligned with MiXCR, with productive beta chains retained. All rows with the same CDR3 protein become a single entry with the most common DNA and genes. The sample yields some 750,000 distinct CDR3 sequences; approximately 40% were counted once. The ten largest make up 44% of the sample. The sample consisted of peripheral blood. The receptors derive from an adult man with Graves' ophthalmopathy.

The table lists this clonotype with many counts. The rearrangement links TRBV19 to TRBJ1-1, with D unclear. Germline V lookup: CDR1 LNHDA, CDR2 SQIVND (reference sequence). The CDR3 runs to 12 residues. With 4 bases removed from V and 4 bases from J, the gap between germline ends came to 7 bases. CDR3 region: CASSTLGTEAFF. The CDR3 coding sequence is TGTGCCAGTAGTACCTTGGGCACTGAAGCTTTCTTT.

V usage is TRBV7-9 and J usage is TRBJ2-2, with 7 bases lining up with TRBD2. CDR1 is SEHNR and CDR2 is FQNEAQ in the germline V gene (reference sequence). The CDR3 runs to 15 residues. V was clipped by 5 bases and J by 0 bases; unmatched bases: 3. CDR3 DNA sequence: TGTGCCAGCAGCACTGGACTAGCGAACACCGGGGAGCTGTTTTTT. It encodes CASSTGLANTGELFF.

This clonotype was found a few times. The chain links TRBV6-1 to TRBJ1-1, with D perhaps TRBD1 (5 bases). Looked up from germline, CDR1 is MNHNS and CDR2 is SASEGT. The CDR3 contains 13 residues. Trimming pared 6 bases from V and 6 bases from J, leaving 14 bases between. CDR3 DNA sequence: TGTGCCAGCAGGAGCAGGGACGCCCCTGAAGCTTTCTTT. This gives the protein CASRSRDAPEAFF.

This clonotype was seen a single time. The chain has TRBV20-1 and TRBJ1-1; D is possibly TRBD1 (6 bases). Trimming took off 6 bases at V and 6 bases at J, with 20 bases between the two ends. The CDR3 loop spans 14 amino acids. Germline V CDR1 and CDR2: DFQATT, SNEGSKA (reference sequence). CDR3 DNA sequence: TGCAGTGCCCTACACGGGGGCGCGGGGGCTGAAGCTTTCTTT. It codes for CSALHGGAGAEAFF.

This clonotype came up a few times. The chain is built from TRBV15 and TRBJ1-2, with TRBD1 matching over 8 bases. The CDR3 runs to 14 residues. Germline CDR1 LNHNV, CDR2 YYDKDF (reference sequence). V was clipped by 11 bases and J by 3 bases; unmatched bases: 11. In DNA, the CDR3 is TGTGCCTCCTCCCGGGACAGGACTCACTATGGCTACACCTTC. This gives the protein CASSRDRTHYGYTF.

The gene calls are TRBV29-1 and TRBJ1-1; TRBD1 matches at 9 bases. J gave up 10 bases and V 4 bases, and 7 bases lay outside the gene matches. Germline loops: CDR1 SQVTM, CDR2 ANQGSEA. The CDR3 covers 12 residues. The CDR3 spells CSVGDRDGGAFF. In DNA form, the CDR3 reads TGCAGCGTTGGGGACAGGGACGGTGGAGCTTTCTTT.

Details on this clonotype: Germline and junction disagree at one end, which may indicate a read error. The chain joins TRBV11-1 to TRBJ2-7, with D possibly being TRBD1 (5 bases). Looked up from germline, CDR1 is SGHAT and CDR2 is FQDESV (reference sequence). CDR3 length: 14 residues. Here the CDR3 reads CANSLASRVGEQYF. CDR3 coding DNA: TGTGCCAACAGCTTAGCCTCCAGGGTGGGCGAGCAGTACTTC.

This sequence joins TRBV6-6 and TRBJ1-1; 8 bases align to TRBD1. The junction had 9 bases not matched to a gene; V was cut back by 6 bases and J by 0 bases. CDR1 is MNHNY, CDR2 SVGAGI, per germline (reference sequence). There are 16 residues in the CDR3. CDR3 protein: CASSSDRGLMNTEAFF. CDR3 bases: TGTGCCAGCAGCTCCGACAGGGGCCTAATGAACACTGAAGCTTTCTTT.